The 29 T cell receptor beta chains below all came from one sample that was sequenced in a study of vaccination and CD4 T cells after COVID-19. One entry per CDR3 protein results from TCRdb running MiXCR on the PCR reads. Among roughly 30,000 distinct CDR3 sequences listed, about 54% were seen once. Sample time point: late sampling 161 to 241 days after vaccination in a few convalescent patients. Specimen: CD4+ T cells from blood, collected about 7 months after SARS-CoV-2 vaccination. These receptors all come from a human donor who had recovered from COVID-19.

The rearrangement uses TRBV19 and TRBJ2-5; TRBD1 is a possible D gene (6 bases). Trimming took 3 bases from V and 4 from J, leaving 9 bases between them. The germline V gene encodes CDR1 LNHDA and CDR2 SQIVND (reference sequence). There are 13 residues in the CDR3. The chain's CDR3 is CASSMWGRETQYF. DNA of the CDR3: TGTGCCAGTAGTATGTGGGGGCGAGAGACCCAGTACTTC.

V usage is TRBV12-3 or TRBV12-4 and J usage is TRBJ2-7, with a tentative D call TRBD1 (6 bases). The CDR3 spans 15 residues. The V and J ends lost 6 bases and 0 bases respectively, with 15 bases between them. DNA for the CDR3: TGTGCCAGCAGCTATCCGGGACACAGCTCCTACGAGCAGTACTTC. Residues: CASSYPGHSSYEQYF.

V and J are TRBV7-2 and TRBJ2-3, with TRBD2 identical over 10 bases. CDR1 SGHTA and CDR2 FQGNSA come from the germline V gene. After removal of 1 base from V and 5 bases from J, the junction contained 6 bases not matched to a gene. This CDR3 region has 16 residues. The CDR3 sequence: CASSLGTSGMKDTQYF. CDR3 nucleotides: TGTGCCAGCAGCTTAGGAACTAGCGGGATGAAAGATACGCAGTATTTT.

V is TRBV2 and J is TRBJ2-5; D uncertain. V was cut by 7 bases and J by 8 bases, with 14 bases left in between. CDR3 size: 12 residues. Germline lookup yields CDR1 SNHLY and CDR2 FYNNEI. The CDR3 protein is CASMGSQRTQYF. CDR3 nucleotides: TGTGCCAGCATGGGCAGCCAGCGAACCCAGTACTTC.

The chain couples TRBV6-5 to TRBJ2-1, with 10 bases matching TRBD2. CDR1 MNHEY and CDR2 SVGAGI come from the germline V gene. This CDR3 is 18 amino acids long. V lost 0 bases and J lost 4; bases outside the gene matches: 9. The chain's CDR3 is CASSYSYPTSGTYNEQFF. DNA for the CDR3: TGTGCCAGCAGTTACTCCTATCCTACTAGCGGGACTTACAATGAGCAGTTCTTC.

The chain combines TRBV20-1 with TRBJ2-7; 8 bases align to TRBD1. CDR1 is DFQATT, CDR2 SNEGSKA, per germline (reference sequence). Trimming took 5 bases from V and 3 from J; bases not matched to a gene: 9. CDR3 length: 14 residues. The CDR3 DNA is TGCAGTGCTGACGACGGGACAGGCCTCTACGAGCAGTACTTC. It codes for CSADDGTGLYEQYF.

The V gene is TRBV20-1, the J gene TRBJ1-5; 9 bases fit TRBD1. The CDR3 contains 14 residues. The germline gives CDR1 DFQATT, CDR2 SNEGSKA (reference sequence). Trimming at V came to 6 bases and at J to 4 bases, leaving 7 bases not matched to a gene. Here the CDR3 reads CSAIPGQGNQPQHF. CDR3 coding DNA: TGCAGTGCAATCCCGGGACAGGGTAATCAGCCCCAGCATTTT.

This chain links TRBV6-5 with TRBJ1-2, with D hard to call. Germline V gene lookup returns CDR1 MNHEY and CDR2 SVGAGI. The CDR3 loop spans 14 amino acids. The V end lost 4 bases, the J end lost 0 bases, and 9 bases lay between the germline ends. This CDR3 reads CASSSLSTNYGYTF. The CDR3 nucleotides are TGTGCCAGCAGTTCACTCAGCACTAACTATGGCTACACCTTC.

This clonotype is a singleton in its sample. This chain links TRBV23-1 with TRBJ2-7; no reliable D call. TRBV23-1 is noted as an ORF with a role that remains uncertain. There are 13 residues in the CDR3. V was trimmed by 3 bases and J by 7 bases, leaving 13 bases between them. CDR3 in amino acids: CASSHPPYDEQYF. The DNA for the CDR3 is TGCGCCAGCAGTCATCCCCCATATGATGAGCAGTACTTC.

The chain employs TRBV6-1 and TRBJ1-4; D is perhaps TRBD1 (5 bases). The germline CDR1 and CDR2 sequences are MNHNS and SASEGT. The CDR3 contains 11 residues. Trimming pared 7 bases from V and 10 bases from J, leaving 10 bases between. CDR3 in DNA: TGTGCCAGCATTACGGGGGGAAAACTGTTTTTT. Translating it yields CASITGGKLFF.

This clonotype was observed a few times. The chain uses TRBV20-1 and TRBJ1-1; D perhaps matches TRBD1 (5 bases). The V end was cut by 6 bases, the J end by 3 bases, with 20 bases between. Germline V gene lookup returns CDR1 DFQATT and CDR2 SNEGSKA (reference sequence). CDR3 length equals 15 residues. CDR3 nucleotide sequence: TGCAGTGCCGTCGACGGCCGAAAGGGGTACACTGAAGCTTTCTTT. It translates to CSAVDGRKGYTEAFF.

This chain links TRBV20-1 with TRBJ2-2, with 7 bases that match TRBD1. Germline assignment: CDR1 DFQATT and CDR2 SNEGSKA (reference sequence). Trimming removed 0 bases from V and 1 base from J; junction bases left unmatched: 2. The CDR3 contains 15 residues. The DNA of the CDR3 is TGCAGTGCTAGAGATCGGGACAGGAACACCGGGGAGCTGTTTTTT. Encoded protein: CSARDRDRNTGELFF.

The chain combines TRBV5-4 with TRBJ2-7; 12 bases agree with TRBD2. Losses at the gene ends were 4 bases for V and 4 bases for J; bases not matched to a gene: 6. CDR1 is SGHNT, CDR2 YYREEE, per germline (reference sequence). The CDR3 sequence is 15 residues long. CDR3 protein: CASSPTSGSLYEQYF. The CDR3 region has the DNA TGTGCCAGCAGCCCGACTAGCGGGAGTCTGTACGAGCAGTACTTC. The entire variable domain, with the rest obtained from reference TRBV5-4 and TRBJ2-7, is as follows: ETGVTQSPTHLIKTRGQQVTLRCSSQSGHNTVSWYQQALGQGPQFIFQYYREEENGRGNFPPRFSGLQFPNYSSELNVNALELDDSALYLCASSPTSGSLYEQYFGPGTRLTVT.

V is TRBV28 and J is TRBJ2-2, with D unclear. Trimming removed 4 bases at V and 4 bases at J, with 10 bases between. The CDR3 sequence is 14 residues long. Germline loops: CDR1 MDHEN, CDR2 SYDVKM. The CDR3 DNA reads TGTGCCAGCAGTTCGAGACTTAGCACCGGGGAGCTGTTTTTT. Translation gives CASSSRLSTGELFF.

A note on this clonotype: Since no conserved phenylalanine or tryptophan closes the CDR3, a read error is the likely cause. The chain employs TRBV5-4 and TRBJ2-1; D tentatively fits TRBD1 or TRBD2 (5 bases each). The CDR3 has 15 residues. Trimming removed 5 bases at V and 0 bases at J, with 12 bases between. Per the germline V gene, CDR1 is SGHNT and CDR2 is YYREEE (reference sequence). CDR3 nucleotides: TGTGCCAGCAGTCCCGGGACCGACTCCTACAATGAGCAGTTCTCC. It translates to CASSPGTDSYNEQFS.

This clonotype has a handful of counts. The chain is built from TRBV6-1 and TRBJ1-1; unclear D gene. The CDR3 contains 13 residues. Germline-derived CDR1 and CDR2 are MNHNS and SASEGT. With 6 bases removed from V and 4 bases from J, the gap between germline ends came to 12 bases. The CDR3 reads CASSPPEGTEAFF. DNA for the CDR3: TGTGCCAGCAGCCCCCCGGAGGGCACTGAAGCTTTCTTT.

The chain carries TRBV6-1 and TRBJ2-2; TRBD1 might be the D (6 bases). V lost 6 bases to trimming and J lost 2 bases, with 19 bases between them. CDR3 length: 17 residues. CDR1 is MNHNS and CDR2 is SASEGT in the germline V gene. CDR3 in DNA: TGTGCCAGCAGCCCTAGGGTCGGGACATATAACACCGGGGAGCTGTTTTTT. Translated, it gives CASSPRVGTYNTGELFF.

V is TRBV28 and J is TRBJ2-1; 8 positions agree with TRBD1. V gave up 3 bases and J gave up 9 bases; unmatched junction bases: 7. Looked up from germline, CDR1 is MDHEN and CDR2 is SYDVKM. This CDR3 contains 14 residues. Here the CDR3 reads CASSFWTGKSEQFF. The DNA for the CDR3 is TGTGCCAGCAGTTTTTGGACAGGGAAGAGTGAGCAGTTCTTC.

This clonotype was observed a handful of times. The chain joins TRBV7-8 to TRBJ1-1, with D possibly TRBD1 on 5 matching bases. Trimming removed 4 bases from V and 4 bases from J, with 13 bases in between. CDR3 length equals 14 residues. Germline V gives CDR1 SGHVS, CDR2 FQNEAQ. The CDR3 reads CASSSISGGTEAFF. The CDR3 DNA reads as TGTGCCAGCAGCTCGATTAGTGGGGGCACTGAAGCTTTCTTT.

By its share, this clonotype is medium-sized (0.01 to 0.1%). V usage is TRBV7-9 and J usage is TRBJ2-1; D gene unclear. V lost 4 bases to trimming and J lost 10 bases, with 11 bases between them. Germline V gene sequence: CDR1 SEHNR, CDR2 FQNEAQ (reference sequence). CDR3 size: 12 residues. CDR3 residues: CASSSDSPEQFF. In DNA form, the CDR3 reads TGTGCCAGCAGCTCAGACTCACCGGAGCAGTTCTTC.

This clonotype has a handful of counts. The chain recombines TRBV27 with TRBJ1-5; weak D call: TRBD1 (6 bases). Germline V gene data show CDR1 as MNHEY and CDR2 as SMNVEV (reference sequence). The CDR3 length is 13 residues. V was pared by 0 bases and J by 7 bases, with 7 bases between. This chain's CDR3 is CASSLSQGQPQHF. The DNA of the CDR3 is TGTGCCAGCAGTTTATCACAGGGCCAGCCCCAGCATTTT.

The CDR3 loop reads CASRRSRTWGYTF. In nucleotides, the CDR3 is TGTGCCAGCAGGCGAAGTCGGACGTGGGGCTACACCTTC. This chain joins TRBV28 and TRBJ1-2, with D unclear. This CDR3 has 13 amino acids. The germline V gene has CDR1 MDHEN and CDR2 SYDVKM. Deletions cut 6 bases from V and 8 bases from J, with 16 bases between.

The rearrangement links TRBV7-6 to TRBJ2-7, with 9 positions matching TRBD2. CDR3 length: 16 residues. The V and J ends lost 0 bases and 3 bases, in that order; junction bases with no gene match: 6. The V gene's germline CDR1 is SGHVS and CDR2 FNYEAQ. This CDR3 reads CASSLANSGGIYEQYF. For the CDR3, the DNA is TGTGCCAGCAGCTTAGCTAATAGCGGGGGAATCTACGAGCAGTACTTC.

V gene TRBV7-3 combines with J gene TRBJ2-7; no reliable D call. Trimming took off 4 bases at V and 3 bases at J, with 1 base between the two ends. Germline loops: CDR1 SGHTA, CDR2 FQGTGA. This CDR3 is 10 amino acids long. The CDR3, as DNA: TGTGCCAGCAGCTACTACGAGCAGTACTTC. Translating gives CASSYYEQYF.

The chain combines TRBV6-4 with TRBJ1-6; perhaps TRBD1 as D (5 bases). Looked up from germline, CDR1 is MRHNA and CDR2 is SNTAGT. The CDR3 sequence is 13 residues long. The V end lost 2 bases, the J end lost 6 bases, and 5 bases lay between the germline ends. In DNA form, the CDR3 reads TGTGCCAGCAGTGACAGGGGTAATTCACCCCTCCACTTT. Translation gives CASSDRGNSPLHF.

This rearrangement joins TRBV7-8 to TRBJ1-6; D is unresolved. V was cut by 5 bases and J by 7 bases, with 15 bases left in between. There are 15 residues in the CDR3. Germline V CDR1 and CDR2: SGHVS, FQNEAQ. The CDR3 DNA is TGTGCCAGCAGCCCCTCGGGGTCTGTGAATTCACCCCTCCACTTT. Amino acids: CASSPSGSVNSPLHF.

J is TRBJ1-1 and V is TRBV7-9, with a tentative D call TRBD1 (6 bases). The germline CDR1 and CDR2 sequences are SEHNR and FQNEAQ (reference sequence). Trimming cost V 3 bases and J 3 bases, with 14 bases left between them. The CDR3 is 15 residues long. DNA for the CDR3: TGTGCCAGCAGCTTTGTCCGGGGGGGGCACACTGAAGCTTTCTTT. Translation gives CASSFVRGGHTEAFF.

This chain uses TRBV29-1 with TRBJ2-5, with TRBD1 as a possible D gene (6 bases). With 7 bases removed from V and 2 bases from J, the gap between germline ends came to 11 bases. The CDR3 totals 12 residues. Per germline, CDR1 SQVTM and CDR2 ANQGSEA. The CDR3 coding sequence is TGCAGCGGTACGGGACAACAAGAGACCCAGTACTTC. As protein: CSGTGQQETQYF.

V and J are TRBV7-2 and TRBJ2-2; D gene uncertain. The germline V gene encodes CDR1 SGHTA and CDR2 FQGNSA. Trimming shortened V by 4 bases and J by 3 bases, and 3 bases separated the two germline ends. The CDR3 length is 12 residues. CDR3 residues: CASSSDTGELFF. The CDR3 DNA follows: TGTGCCAGCAGCTCGGACACCGGGGAGCTGTTTTTT.